The 21 T cell receptor beta chains below come from one sample, sequenced in a study of T-cell reconstitution after alpha-beta-depleted transplantation in children. Unique molecular identifiers were built into the TCRbeta library. MiXCR was run by TCRdb on the PCR reads, yielding one entry per CDR3 protein. This sample has about 640,000 distinct CDR3 sequences, with around 13% found just once. This specimen consisted of PBMCs, mostly from graft donor cells, obtained 360 days after TCRalphabeta/CD19-depleted stem cell transplant. Receptor source: a male patient younger than 18 who had a stem cell transplant for acute myeloid leukemia, so the T cells may come from the graft donor.

There are a few counts of this clonotype. The rearrangement joins TRBV5-1 to TRBJ2-5; D is ambiguous. With 1 base removed from V and 4 bases from J, the gap between germline ends came to 14 bases. The germline gives CDR1 SGHRS, CDR2 YFSETQ. The CDR3 totals 15 residues. The CDR3 sequence is CASSLNSGRTETQYF. CDR3 sequence (DNA): TGCGCCAGCAGCTTGAACTCCGGCAGAACAGAGACCCAGTACTTC.

This clonotype was seen more than once but under ten times. This rearrangement joins TRBV12-3 or TRBV12-4 to TRBJ2-7; TRBD2 matches at 7 bases. Trimming took 4 bases from V and 6 from J; bases not matched to a gene: 9. There are 14 residues in the CDR3. The CDR3 here is CASSSWDYFVEQYF. CDR3 DNA: TGTGCCAGCAGTTCCTGGGACTATTTTGTCGAGCAGTACTTC.

The chain joins TRBV14 to TRBJ2-3; 7 bases fit TRBD2. Germline CDR1 and CDR2: SGHDN and FVKESK. The CDR3 has 17 residues. V lost 0 bases and J lost 3; bases outside the gene matches: 9. The CDR3 nucleotides read TGTGCCAGCAGCCAAGACGCACGAGGCGGGAGAACAGATACGCAGTATTTT. Translation gives CASSQDARGGRTDTQYF. The entire variable domain, with the rest obtained from reference TRBV14 and TRBJ2-3, is as follows: EAGVTQFPSHSVIEKGQTVTLRCDPISGHDNLYWYRRVMGKEIKFLLHFVKESKQDESGMPNNRFLAERTGGTYSTLKVQPAELEDSGVYFCASSQDARGGRTDTQYFGPGTRLTVL.

V is TRBV11-1 and J is TRBJ2-7, with 11 bases fitting TRBD2. The ends lost 1 base at V and 0 bases at J; junction bases unmatched: 5. Germline V CDR1 and CDR2: SGHAT, FQDESV (reference sequence). This CDR3 has 17 residues. CDR3 residues: CASSLVTSGISSYEQYF. The CDR3 nucleotides read TGTGCCAGCAGCTTAGTGACTAGCGGGATTAGCTCCTACGAGCAGTACTTC. Full variable domain (remainder filled in from reference TRBV11-1 and TRBJ2-7): EAEVAQSPRYKITEKSQAVAFWCDPISGHATLYWYRQILGQGPELLVQFQDESVVDDSQLPKDRFSAERLKGVDSTLKIQPAELGDSAMYLCASSLVTSGISSYEQYFGPGTRLTVT.

The rearrangement links TRBV5-1 to TRBJ2-1; weak D call: TRBD1 (5 bases). The CDR3 loop spans 11 amino acids. Germline V gene data show CDR1 as SGHRS and CDR2 as YFSETQ. Trimming took off 4 bases at V and 8 bases at J, with 7 bases between the two ends. For the CDR3, the DNA is TGCGCCAGCAGCACAGGATATGAGCAGTTCTTC. This encodes CASSTGYEQFF.

This clonotype was detected many times. V usage is TRBV6-5 and J usage is TRBJ2-2; 7 bases align to TRBD2. V shed 5 bases and J 6 bases; nucleotides not matched to a gene: 9. The CDR3 extends over 15 amino acids. Germline CDR1 is MNHEY and CDR2 is SVGAGI. CDR3 sequence reads: CASSSQAGWAGELFF. The CDR3 bases are TGTGCCAGCAGTAGTCAAGCGGGATGGGCCGGGGAGCTGTTTTTT.

This clonotype appeared many times. The chain employs TRBV24-1 and TRBJ2-7; the match to TRBD2 covers 13 bases. Germline trimming cut 4 bases from V and 5 bases from J; bases unmatched to any gene: 4. This CDR3 spans 15 amino acids. The germline CDR1 and CDR2 sequences are KGHDR and SFDVKD. CDR3: CATSDRTSGRNEQYF. CDR3 sequence (DNA): TGTGCCACCAGTGACAGGACTAGCGGGAGAAACGAGCAGTACTTC.

This sequence joins TRBV7-2 and TRBJ2-7; D is possibly TRBD1 or TRBD2 (5 bases each). The CDR3 totals 14 residues. Between the trimmed V and J ends, which lost 6 bases and 3 bases, there was a span of 15 bases. Germline lookup yields CDR1 SGHTA and CDR2 FQGNSA. CDR3 nucleotide sequence: TGTGCCAGCAGTTTCGACAGCGGAGTCTACGAGCAGTACTTC. Its protein product is CASSFDSGVYEQYF. Filled out from reference TRBV7-2 and TRBJ2-7, the complete variable domain reads GAGVSQSPSNKVTEKGKDVELRCDPISGHTALYWYRQSLGQGLEFLIYFQGNSAPDKSGLPSDRFSAERTGGSVSTLTIQRTQQEDSAVYLCASSFDSGVYEQYFGPGTRLTVT.

This clonotype was found a few times. Here the CDR3 DNA reads TGCGCCAGCAGCTTGGACGGACTCCAAAGCACAGATACGCAGTATTTT. Its translation is CASSLDGLQSTDTQYF. The chain uses TRBV5-1 and TRBJ2-3; D is perhaps TRBD2 (5 bases). Trimming stripped 0 bases from V and 0 bases from J, with 11 bases between. Germline values: CDR1 SGHRS, CDR2 YFSETQ. This CDR3 is built from 16 residues.

This chain links TRBV6-2 or TRBV6-3 with TRBJ2-5; D uncertain. V lost 6 bases, J lost 7 bases, and 6 bases lay in between. Germline values: CDR1 MNHEY, CDR2 SVGEGT. The CDR3 covers 10 residues. The DNA for the CDR3 is TGTGCCAGCAGGTCACCGACCCAGTACTTC. It codes for CASRSPTQYF.

The gene calls are TRBV28 and TRBJ2-3; 14 bases match TRBD2. V lost 6 bases to trimming and J lost 4 bases; unmatched junction nucleotides: 6. The germline CDR1 and CDR2 sequences are MDHEN and SYDVKM. The CDR3 runs 16 residues. The CDR3 loop is CASSTLGLAGADTQYF. The CDR3 nucleotides read TGTGCCAGCAGCACCCTGGGACTAGCGGGAGCAGATACGCAGTATTTT.

This clonotype was observed a handful of times. The rearrangement links TRBV20-1 to TRBJ2-2; possible D gene TRBD1, 5 bases. CDR3 length: 18 amino acids. Germline V lookup: CDR1 DFQATT, CDR2 SNEGSKA (reference sequence). V lost 3 bases, J lost 0 bases, and 20 bases lay in between. DNA of the CDR3: TGCAGTGCTAGGACAGACGACCGGGTTTGGGCGAACACCGGGGAGCTGTTTTTT. Protein sequence: CSARTDDRVWANTGELFF.

This clonotype appeared a few times. The chain is built from TRBV7-3 and TRBJ2-1; maybe TRBD2 (5 bases). The germline V gene encodes CDR1 SGHTA and CDR2 FQGTGA. The V gene lost 1 base and the J gene lost 7 bases, with 14 bases spanning the gap. CDR3 length: 15 amino acids. The CDR3: CASSLSRSPGNEQFF. CDR3 in DNA: TGTGCCAGCAGCTTAAGCAGGTCCCCGGGGAATGAGCAGTTCTTC. Based on the CDR3 plus reference TRBV7-3 and TRBJ2-1, the full variable domain is GAGVSQTPSNKVTEKGKYVELRCDPISGHTALYWYRQSLGQGPEFLIYFQGTGAADDSGLPNDRFFAVRPEGSVSTLKIQRTERGDSAVYLCASSLSRSPGNEQFFGPGTRLTVL.

This clonotype was counted a few times. This sequence joins TRBV6-2 or TRBV6-3 and TRBJ1-5, with D tentatively TRBD1 (5 bases). CDR1 and CDR2 (germline): MNHEY, SVGEGT. The length of the CDR3 is 16 residues. V dropped 0 bases and J dropped 1 base, with 10 bases sitting between them. CDR3 bases: TGTGCCAGCAGTTACTCGAGTCGGGGGAGCAATCAGCCCCAGCATTTT. Amino acids: CASSYSSRGSNQPQHF.

The sample holds a few counts of this clonotype. This rearrangement joins TRBV14 to TRBJ2-5; D remains unclear. The V end lost 0 bases, the J end lost 1 base, and 6 bases lay between the germline ends. Germline CDR1 is SGHDN and CDR2 is FVKESK. This CDR3 spans 14 amino acids. CDR3: CASSQELFQETQYF. In DNA form, the CDR3 reads TGTGCCAGCAGCCAAGAATTGTTCCAAGAGACCCAGTACTTC.

This clonotype was detected ten times or more. The chain combines TRBV20-1 with TRBJ2-1; 7 bases align to TRBD2. Trimming took 7 bases from V and 3 from J; bases not matched to a gene: 6. The CDR3 length is 13 residues. Looked up from germline, CDR1 is DFQATT and CDR2 is SNEGSKA (reference sequence). The CDR3 bases are TGCAGTGAAGCGGGACCCTACTACAATGAGCAGTTCTTC. Amino acids: CSEAGPYYNEQFF.

This chain links TRBV27 with TRBJ1-1; D remains unclear. Trimming cost V 3 bases and J 4 bases, with 21 bases left between them. The CDR3 is made up of 17 amino acids. Looked up from germline, CDR1 is MNHEY and CDR2 is SMNVEV (reference sequence). CDR3 in amino acids: CASSFRAPDSDGTEAFF. The CDR3 DNA follows: TGTGCCAGCAGTTTTAGGGCCCCGGACTCAGATGGCACTGAAGCTTTCTTT.

This clonotype has more than one count but fewer than ten. This chain uses TRBV6-1 with TRBJ2-7; 14 bases agree with TRBD2. This CDR3 region has 16 residues. V was pared by 6 bases and J by 4 bases, with 8 bases of the junction left unmatched. Germline V lookup: CDR1 MNHNS, CDR2 SASEGT. The CDR3, as DNA: TGTGCCAGCAGCCGCGGACTAGCGGGAGGACTTTACGAGCAGTACTTC. It yields the protein CASSRGLAGGLYEQYF.

This clonotype was seen a handful of times. J is TRBJ2-4 and V is TRBV4-3; 10 nucleotides match TRBD2. The germline V gene encodes CDR1 LGHNA and CDR2 YSLEER. V gave up 2 bases and J gave up 0 bases; unmatched junction bases: 4. The length of the CDR3 is 17 residues. CDR3 in amino acids: CASSQLAGVVAKNIQYF. As DNA, the CDR3 is TGCGCCAGCAGCCAACTAGCGGGGGTTGTAGCCAAAAACATTCAGTACTTC.

The gene calls are TRBV4-3 and TRBJ2-1; 12 nucleotides align to TRBD2. The V gene's germline CDR1 is LGHNA and CDR2 YSLEER. The CDR3 sequence is 17 residues long. V shed 0 bases and J 6 bases; nucleotides not matched to a gene: 6. CDR3 protein: CASSQDRLTSGSNEQFF. CDR3 DNA: TGCGCCAGCAGCCAAGATCGGCTGACTAGCGGGAGCAATGAGCAGTTCTTC.

This clonotype was seen repeatedly, ten times or more. The chain combines TRBV7-9 with TRBJ2-7; tentatively, D is TRBD1 (5 bases). Between the trimmed V and J ends, which lost 10 bases and 0 bases, there was a span of 7 bases. The germline V gene has CDR1 SEHNR and CDR2 FQNEAQ (reference sequence). The CDR3 covers 11 residues. The CDR3 region is CATQGSYEQYF. The CDR3 region has the DNA TGTGCCACCCAGGGCTCCTACGAGCAGTACTTC.